This T cell receptor (beta chain) was obtained from a study of blood T cell repertoires in COVID-19 (dated by TCRdb to about 2020). About the study as a whole: Samples covering the acute and convalescent phases of COVID-19 were provided by collaborators in the United States, Italy and Spain. The prospective study material was composed of cDNA or gDNA derived from T cells, B-cell-depleted T cells, or PBMCs. Subjects who had been exposed to COVID-19, were actively infected with it, or had recovered from it provided the deeply sampled blood TCRbeta repertoires that made up the dataset. A freely available public database, intended as a resource for researchers studying the immune response to SARS-CoV-2, is where the repertoires were released. Samples came from the ongoing ImmuneRACE study (first 160 participants) plus 1,254 subjects from 6 global collaborators. Nearly every sample came with metadata listing a de-identified subject ID, COVID-19 status, age in years and sex. Where available, HLA class I and class II types were taken from metadata supplied by the sample provider and were not determined by assay-based typing. Beyond this particular receptor, the publication reports: The quantity of clinical and demographic metadata differed by source and by participant and was supplied without curation.

One collaborating source in Seattle enrolled patients during active infection and followed them longitudinally through the course of disease. Each collaborating institution followed its own protocols to collect whole blood in K2EDTA tubes. For TCRbeta analysis, collaborators shipped samples as frozen whole blood, isolated PBMCs, or DNA extracted from either of those sample types. Via the germline V gene, CDR1 is MNHNS and CDR2 SASEGT. Its CDR3 holds 15 amino acids, cysteine through phenylalanine. The entry retains the CDR3 DNA only, 45 bases that are in frame from base 1. Trimming takes 5 bases off V and 3 bases off J; junction bases not matched to a gene: 9. TCRbeta CDR3 regions were amplified from genomic DNA by means of the immunoSEQ Assay, a bias-controlled multiplex PCR. In the source study's methods: The number of nucleated cells in each sample was estimated from the amplification of reference gene primers within the assay. To quantify the absolute abundance of each unique TCRbeta CDR3 rearrangement, sequence reads were collapsed and filtered. For each sample, productive Simpson clonality was calculated by taking the square root of Simpson's diversity index across productive rearrangements. In TCRdb, the immuneACCESS table is reduced to in-frame sequences with V and J assigned. These tables do not hold every clone; where another copy was compared, an unresolved V gene accounts for under half, and the others remain unexplained. The V and J calls and the clone size are those of that table, but D and trimming were determined from the DNA. The sample table holds about 170,000 clones, of which approximately 85% were seen once. About 6.9% of the sample goes to the ten largest clones.

On this clone: Its antigen has not been determined. One base away there is no much larger clone; base qualities are not given.

The TCR was taken from a man aged 80 or over with COVID-19, enrolled during active disease. The sample consisted of peripheral blood. The chain is encoded by TRBV6-1 joined to TRBJ1-1; TRBD1 fits 7 bases in the junction. This receptor carries the CDR3 CASSNPGQEYTEAFF. The sequenced DNA: TGTGCCAGCAGTAACCCCGGACAGGAGTACACTGAAGCTTTCTTT.